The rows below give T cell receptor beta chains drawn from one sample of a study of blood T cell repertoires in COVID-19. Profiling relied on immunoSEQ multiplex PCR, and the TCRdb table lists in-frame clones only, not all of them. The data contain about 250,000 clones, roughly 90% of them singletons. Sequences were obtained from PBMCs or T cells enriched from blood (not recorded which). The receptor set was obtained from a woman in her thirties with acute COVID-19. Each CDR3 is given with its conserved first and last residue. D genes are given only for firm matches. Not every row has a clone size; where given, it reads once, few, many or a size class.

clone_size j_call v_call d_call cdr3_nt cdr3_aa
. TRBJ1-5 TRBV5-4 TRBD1 TGTGCCAGCAGCCGAGACAGGGGCCTCAATCAGCCCCAGCATTTT CASSRDRGLNQPQHF
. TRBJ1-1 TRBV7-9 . TGTGCCAGCAGCTTAGCGCAGGGGTTAAACACTGAAGCTTTCTTT CASSLAQGLNTEAFF
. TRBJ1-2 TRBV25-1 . TGTGCCAGCAGTGACAACCGACAGGTGGGCTACACCTTC CASSDNRQVGYTF
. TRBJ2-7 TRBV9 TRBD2 TGTGCCAGCAGCGTAGGACTAGCGAGCGACGAGCAGTACTTC CASSVGLASDEQYF
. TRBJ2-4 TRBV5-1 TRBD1 TGCGCCAGCAGCTTTCAGGGGGAGAGAGCCATTCAGTACTTC CASSFQGERAIQYF
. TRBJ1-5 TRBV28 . TGTGCCAGCAGTTTATCAAGCTCTAAGGGGCGGAACAATCAGCCCCAGCATTTT CASSLSSSKGRNNQPQHF
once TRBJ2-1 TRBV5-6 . TGTGCCAGCAGCTTGGCCCGCAATGAGCAGTTCTTC CASSLARNEQFF
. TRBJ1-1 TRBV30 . TGTGCCTGGAGTTACGGGGGTACTGAAGCTTTCTTT CAWSYGGTEAFF
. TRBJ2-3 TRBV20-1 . TGCAGTGCTAGTCTCTTAGGGGGGGGCCACTCTATATTCACAGATACGCAGTATTTT CSASLLGGGHSIFTDTQYF
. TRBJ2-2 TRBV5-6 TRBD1 TGTGCCAGCAGCTACGGGACAGGGGGGCGTAGGGAGCTGTTTTTT CASSYGTGGRRELFF
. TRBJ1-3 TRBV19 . TGTGCCGTAGGGACTCCCGGCTCTGGAAACACCATATATTTT CAVGTPGSGNTIYF
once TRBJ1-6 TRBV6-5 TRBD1 TGTGCCAGCAGCACAGGGGGCGTTAATTCACCCCTCCACTTT CASSTGGVNSPLHF
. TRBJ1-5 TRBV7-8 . TGTGCCAGCAGCGAAGCGGCAGGGGCCCATCAGCCCCAGCATTTT CASSEAAGAHQPQHF
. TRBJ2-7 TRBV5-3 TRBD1 TGTGCCAGAAGCTTGGCCAAGAGGGGGCCGATCACCTACGAGCAGTACTTC CARSLAKRGPITYEQYF
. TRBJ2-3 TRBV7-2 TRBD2 TGTGCCAGCAGTTCCCAAGCGGGATTCACAGATACGCAGTATTTT CASSSQAGFTDTQYF
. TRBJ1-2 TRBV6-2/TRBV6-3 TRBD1 TGTGCCAGCAGCCCCGACAGGGTTCGTGGCTACACCTTC CASSPDRVRGYTF
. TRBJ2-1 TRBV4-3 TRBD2 TGCGCCAGCAGCCAGATAGCGGGGGGGAGGGGCAATGAGCAGTTCTTC CASSQIAGGRGNEQFF
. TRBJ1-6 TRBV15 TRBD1 TGTGCCACCAGCAGAGATTTGTTAGGGACAGGGGTATCACCCCTCCACTTT CATSRDLLGTGVSPLHF
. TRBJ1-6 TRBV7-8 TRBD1 TGTGCCAGCAGCTACCGACAGGGTGTAGGTTCACCCCTCCACTTT CASSYRQGVGSPLHF
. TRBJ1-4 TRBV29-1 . TGCAGCGGGACAGATAATGAAAAACTGTTTTTT CSGTDNEKLFF
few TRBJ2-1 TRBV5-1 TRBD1 TGCGCCAGCAGCTTGGCCTGGCAGGGGGCATGGAATGAGCAGTTCTTC CASSLAWQGAWNEQFF
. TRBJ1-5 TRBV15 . TGTGCCACCAGCAGAGATGACACAGGCCCTCAGCCCCAGCATTTT CATSRDDTGPQPQHF
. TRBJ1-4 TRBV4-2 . TGTGCCAGCAGCCGGTGGGGCAGGGAAAGAGATAACGGGGGAACTAATGAAAAACTGTTTTTT CASSRWGRERDNGGTNEKLFF
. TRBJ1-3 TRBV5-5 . TGTGCCAGCAGCTTACTCAGGTCCGGAAACACCATATATTTT CASSLLRSGNTIYF
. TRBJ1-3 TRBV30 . TGTGCCTGGAGTGTACTTGGTGGGAGTGGAAACACCATATATTTT CAWSVLGGSGNTIYF
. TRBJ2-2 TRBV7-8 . TGTGCCAGCAGCTTAGTGCAGGTGAACACCGGGGAGCTGTTTTTT CASSLVQVNTGELFF
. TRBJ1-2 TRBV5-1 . TGCGCCAGCAGCTTGGAAGACAGGGGCTACACCTTC CASSLEDRGYTF
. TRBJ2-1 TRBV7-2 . TGTGCCAGCAGCCCAGGGCAGCATACCTACAATGAGCAGTTCTTC CASSPGQHTYNEQFF
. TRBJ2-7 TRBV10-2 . TGCGCCAGCAAGGGGCAGGGCTACGAGCAGTACTTC CASKGQGYEQYF
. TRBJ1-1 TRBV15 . TGTGCCACCAGTTACACAGGGACGAACACTGAAGCTTTCTTT CATSYTGTNTEAFF
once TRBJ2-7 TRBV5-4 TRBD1 TGTGCCAGCAGCCTACCCGGACAGGTTCTCTACGAGCAGTACTTC CASSLPGQVLYEQYF
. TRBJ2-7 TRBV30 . TGTGCCTGGAAGGCAGGACAATACGAGCAGTACTTC CAWKAGQYEQYF
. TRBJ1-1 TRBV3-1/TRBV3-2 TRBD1 TGTGCCAGCAGCCAAGATGGGACAGGGGGCACTGAAGCTTTCTTT CASSQDGTGGTEAFF
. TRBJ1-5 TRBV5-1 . TGCGCCAGCAGCTTTGAAGGGGGTAATCAGCCCCAGCATTTT CASSFEGGNQPQHF
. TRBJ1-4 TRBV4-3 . TGCGCCAGCAGCCAAGCACACGCAACTAATGAAAAACTGTTTTTT CASSQAHATNEKLFF
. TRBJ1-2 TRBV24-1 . TGTGCCACCAGTGATTCGGGACGGGGGGACCGCAGCTATGGCTACACCTTC CATSDSGRGDRSYGYTF
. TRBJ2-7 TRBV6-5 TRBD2 TGTGCCAGCAGTAGGCGAGCGGGGTCCTACGAGCAGTACTTC CASSRRAGSYEQYF
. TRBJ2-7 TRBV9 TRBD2 TGTGCCAGCAGCGAGGGGCTAGCGGGTGACTACGAGCAGTACTTC CASSEGLAGDYEQYF
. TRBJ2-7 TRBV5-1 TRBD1 TGCGCCAGCAGCTTGGGTGGGACAGGGGGCTACGAGCAGTACTTC CASSLGGTGGYEQYF
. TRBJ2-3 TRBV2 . TGTGCCAGCAGGTTCCGTAGTCGGGGCACAGATACGCAGTATTTT CASRFRSRGTDTQYF
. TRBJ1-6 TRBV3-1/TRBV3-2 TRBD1 TGTGCCAGCAGAAATACAGGGGCTTACTCACCCCTCCACTTT CASRNTGAYSPLHF
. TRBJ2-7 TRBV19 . TGTGCCAGTAGTATTCGGGTGAGAGGCTACGAGCAGTACTTC CASSIRVRGYEQYF
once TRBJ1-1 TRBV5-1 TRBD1 TGCGCCAGCAGCTTGGCCAACCAGGGGGCAGGCACTGAAGCTTTCTTT CASSLANQGAGTEAFF
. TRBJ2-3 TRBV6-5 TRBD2 TGTGCCAGCAGCCGAAGCGGGGCTAGCACAGATACGCAGTATTTT CASSRSGASTDTQYF
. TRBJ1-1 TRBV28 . TGTGCCAGCAATGGCTGGGAGATGAACACTGAAGCTTTCTTT CASNGWEMNTEAFF
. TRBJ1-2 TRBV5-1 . TGCGCCAGCAGCTTGGGGGACACTAACTATGGCTACACCTTC CASSLGDTNYGYTF
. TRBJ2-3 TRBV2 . TGTGCCAGCGCCAGGGTAGTCGTCACAGATACGCAGTATTTT CASARVVVTDTQYF
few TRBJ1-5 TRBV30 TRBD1 TGTGCCGGGACGGACAGGGAACCCAATCAGCCCCAGCATTTT CAGTDREPNQPQHF
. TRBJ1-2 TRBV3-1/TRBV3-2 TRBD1 TGTGCCAGCAGCCAAGCGGACAGGGGGTGGGGGGGTTCTGGCTACACCTTC CASSQADRGWGGSGYTF
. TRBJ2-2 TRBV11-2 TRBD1 TGTGCCAGCAGCCCGCCGGGGACAGGGCGCACCGGGGAGCTGTTTTTT CASSPPGTGRTGELFF
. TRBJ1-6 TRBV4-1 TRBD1 TGCGCCAGCAGCCAAGTAGGACAGGGGCTTCGGGTCCTCCACTTT CASSQVGQGLRVLHF